The entry below gives a single TCR beta chain sequence along with its context. What it binds is not known. Healthy bone marrow donors formed the donor group. V lost 5 bases to trimming and J lost 13 bases; unmatched junction nucleotides: 15. The germline V gene encodes CDR1 SEHNR and CDR2 FQNEAQ (reference sequence). This CDR3 spans 15 amino acids. The data belong to a study of cytomegalovirus exposure and HLA in healthy donors. In the PCR, 60 Vbeta and 13 Jbeta primers were used. Clones were read by immunoSEQ multiplex PCR, and TCRdb kept only the in-frame ones, dropping some. The data show tens of thousands of clones, about 78% seen once. Study-level points and caveats: Upon later analysis, HLA-associated TCR beta chains proved more clonally expanded than other, equally common chains.

What was sequenced was PBMCs. The TCR was taken from a male donor in good health and CMV-seropositive. This sequence joins TRBV7-9 and TRBJ2-1; 9 bases fit TRBD2. The CDR3 is CASSTPILSGGSQFF. The CDR3, as DNA: TGTGCCAGCAGCACTCCCATTCTTAGCGGGGGTTCTCAGTTCTTC.